One and the same sample provided the 15 T cell receptor beta chains below, sequenced in a study of blood T cell repertoires in COVID-19 (dated by TCRdb to the early 2020s). The library came from the immunoSEQ multiplex PCR assay. Here the immuneACCESS table is served through TCRdb, limited to in-frame sequences with V and J called. Missing clones are a known gap in these copies; in checked studies unresolved V genes cover under half, and the rest lacks a known reason. The sample table contains around 120,000 clones; only one count was recorded for 70% to 90% of them. The top ten constitute roughly 0.94% of the sample. Material for sequencing was peripheral blood. Receptors originate from a woman aged 45-65 years with active or convalescent COVID-19.

In DNA, the CDR3 is TGTGCCAGCAGCCCCCCAGGGCAGAGCAATTCACCCCTCCACTTT. It encodes CASSPPGQSNSPLHF. This chain connects TRBV21-1 to TRBJ1-6; the table's TRBD1 call for D was not verified on the DNA. TRBV21-1 is a pseudogene locus. The CDR3 consists of 15 residues.

CDR3 DNA sequence: TGTGCCAGCAGCCTTAATCCGGAGGATCAGCCCCAGCATTTT. As protein: CASSLNPEDQPQHF. This chain joins TRBV4-2 and TRBJ1-5; D gene unclear. V was shortened by 4 bases and J by 5 bases, with 12 bases between the two germline ends. There are 14 residues in the CDR3. Germline CDR1 LGHNA, CDR2 YNFKEQ.

The V gene is TRBV25-1, the J gene TRBJ2-1, with D maybe TRBD2 (5 bases). V dropped 3 bases and J dropped 3 bases, with 12 bases sitting between them. Germline assignment: CDR1 MGHDK and CDR2 SYGVNS. The CDR3 is 15 residues long. The DNA for the CDR3 is TGTGCCAGCAGTGACGTGAGGGAGTTCTACAATGAGCAGTTCTTC. Translation: CASSDVREFYNEQFF.

The V call is TRBV30, the J call TRBJ1-5; TRBD1 might be the D (5 bases). This CDR3 is built from 15 residues. Trimming cost V 2 bases and J 6 bases, with 17 bases left between them. The germline V gene has CDR1 GTSNPN and CDR2 SVGIG (reference sequence). CDR3 sequence (DNA): TGTGCCTGGAGTACGGGGACCGCGGGGGGTCAGCCCCAGCATTTT. Translating gives CAWSTGTAGGQPQHF.

The chain's CDR3 is CASSLGERGYTF. The CDR3 nucleotides are TGTGCCAGCAGTTTAGGCGAGCGCGGCTACACCTTC. The chain uses TRBV28 and TRBJ1-2, with D unresolved. The CDR3 is 12 amino acids. The germline gives CDR1 MDHEN, CDR2 SYDVKM. V lost 2 bases, J lost 8 bases, and 9 bases lay in between.

This chain connects TRBV24-1 to TRBJ2-3; D might be TRBD2 (5 bases). The CDR3 loop spans 14 amino acids. Trimming took off 4 bases at V and 5 bases at J, with 12 bases between the two ends. Germline V gives CDR1 KGHDR, CDR2 SFDVKD. CDR3 in DNA: TGTGCCACCAGTGAGAACCTAGCAAGAGATACGCAGTATTTT. Protein: CATSENLARDTQYF.

The genes are TRBV11-2 and TRBJ2-3, with D maybe TRBD2 (6 bases). The V gene lost 2 bases and the J gene lost 4 bases, with 13 bases spanning the gap. CDR3 length equals 15 residues. In germline, CDR1 is SGHAT, CDR2 FQNNGV. The CDR3 region is CASSLTGSVADTQYF. The DNA of the CDR3 is TGTGCCAGCAGCTTAACCGGGAGTGTGGCAGATACGCAGTATTTT.

The chain employs TRBV7-3 and TRBJ2-5; TRBD2 agrees at 7 bases. CDR1 and CDR2 from the germline V gene are SGHTA and FQGTGA. V lost 1 base to trimming and J lost 5 bases; unmatched junction nucleotides: 1. There are 13 residues in the CDR3. CDR3 sequence (DNA): TGTGCCAGCAGCTTAAGCGGGAGCGAGACCCAGTACTTC. Protein product: CASSLSGSETQYF.

The chain is built from TRBV7-9 and TRBJ1-3; D call uncertain. Trimming stripped 1 base from V and 2 bases from J, with 15 bases between. The germline gives CDR1 SEHNR, CDR2 FQNEAQ (reference sequence). The CDR3 is made up of 17 amino acids. The CDR3 here is CASSLGPRYSPGNTIYF. In nucleotides, the CDR3 is TGTGCCAGCAGCTTAGGACCCCGGTACAGCCCTGGAAACACCATATATTTT.

The rearrangement links TRBV7-2 to TRBJ2-3, with 8 positions matching TRBD2. Per germline, CDR1 SGHTA and CDR2 FQGNSA. V was clipped by 3 bases and J by 3 bases; unmatched bases: 2. The CDR3 is made up of 14 amino acids. The CDR3 DNA reads as TGTGCCAGCAGCTTCGGGGGGGGGACAGATACGCAGTATTTT. Residues: CASSFGGGTDTQYF.

The rearrangement joins TRBV7-2 to TRBJ2-7; tentative D call: TRBD2 (5 bases). Germline loops: CDR1 SGHTA, CDR2 FQGNSA. The CDR3 contains 19 residues. The germline V and J ends were trimmed by 6 bases and 1 base, with 28 bases remaining between them. CDR3 protein: CASSHGESPGLRQSYEQYF. CDR3 bases: TGTGCCAGCAGTCACGGGGAAAGTCCGGGCCTTCGTCAATCCTACGAGCAGTACTTC.

This clone was seen once. V is TRBV4-3 and J is TRBJ2-3, with 8 nucleotides matching TRBD2. Germline-derived CDR1 and CDR2 are LGHNA and YSLEER. After removal of 4 bases from V and 6 bases from J, the junction contained 6 bases not matched to a gene. The CDR3 is 14 amino acids. CDR3 amino acids: CASSLGREGDTQYF. In nucleotides, the CDR3 is TGCGCCAGCAGCCTCGGGAGGGAGGGGGATACGCAGTATTTT.

This chain connects TRBV6-2 or TRBV6-3 to TRBJ1-1, with a tentative D call TRBD1 (6 bases). There are 11 residues in the CDR3. Looked up from germline, CDR1 is MNHEY and CDR2 is SVGEGT. Trimming took off 5 bases at V and 7 bases at J, with 8 bases between the two ends. CDR3 nucleotides: TGTGCCAGCAGTCGGACAGATGAAGCTTTCTTT. This codes for CASSRTDEAFF.

The gene calls are TRBV11-2 and TRBJ2-5, with 9 bases fitting TRBD1. V shed 6 bases, J shed 4 bases, and the junction held 15 bases outside the gene matches. Germline loops: CDR1 SGHAT, CDR2 FQNNGV. This CDR3 region has 17 residues. CDR3 nucleotides: TGTGCCAGCAGACCCGGATCCGGGACAGGGAGTCCAGAGACCCAGTACTTC. It specifies CASRPGSGTGSPETQYF.

The rearrangement links TRBV29-1 to TRBJ2-7; 8 positions match TRBD1. Trimming removed 3 bases from V and 4 bases from J; junction bases left unmatched: 14. The CDR3 spans 16 residues. The V gene's germline CDR1 is SQVTM and CDR2 ANQGSEA. CDR3 coding DNA: TGCAGCGTTGACCCTCCGACAGGGGCCCCCTCTTACGAGCAGTACTTC. It specifies CSVDPPTGAPSYEQYF.